The clone carrying this TCR beta chain has a single count. Antigen unknown. These data are taken from a study of blood T cells in healthy people across ages. Study information: There was about one barcoded beta molecule captured by template switching per two T cells. Study conclusions and caveats: Long-lived donors carried more naive CD4+ cells and greater diversity than aged donors. No one knew whether donors had CMV, which possibly confounded expanded clonotype changes.

CDR1 is MNHEY, CDR2 SVGAGI, per germline. V lost 0 bases and J 3 bases, leaving 15 bases between the germline ends. This CDR3 region has 16 residues. Next came a second PCR, run for about 6 to 12 cycles, which used a sample-barcoded 5' primer along with a J-beta primer mix. MiXCR was run by TCRdb on the 5' RACE reads, yielding one entry per CDR3 protein. The repertoire holds roughly 800,000 distinct CDR3 sequences, with roughly 60% as singletons. Isolation per sample recovered at least 7 million PBMCs. This chain connects TRBV6-5 to TRBJ2-7; perhaps D is TRBD1 or TRBD2 (6 bases each). Sequencing was performed on blood. The receptor was isolated from a man between 25 and 39 years old in good health. The chain's CDR3 is CASSYSRRGDFYEQYF. The CDR3 region has the DNA TGTGCCAGCAGTTACTCGCGTAGGGGGGATTTCTACGAGCAGTACTTC.